These 17 T cell receptor beta chains were sequenced from one sample in a study of tissue T cells after allogeneic stem cell transplantation. Time point in this sample: mouse harvest day 7 after allogeneic transplant. Mouse grafts combined 10^7 T-cell-depleted bone marrow cells with 10^6 splenic CD5+ T cells. Assay used: immunoSEQ multiplex PCR; TCRdb lists only in-frame clones, some missing. The sample yields around 7,500 clones, roughly 51% seen once. Sequenced sample: gut tissue. These receptors were obtained from a female BALB/c mouse given C57BL/6 T cells with graft-versus-host disease after an allogeneic hematopoietic cell transplant.

This clone occurred a few times. Gene names are the mouse ones. The read stops 1 residue short of the end of the CDR3; the missing end is completed from the germline J gene. The chain is built from TRBV5 and TRBJ2-7; TRBD2 matches at 13 bases. V shed 0 bases, J shed 2 bases, and the junction held 1 base outside the gene matches. Germline V CDR1 and CDR2: LGHNA, YNLKQL (reference sequence). The CDR3 is made up of 16 amino acids. CDR3 DNA (partial): TGTGCCAGCAGCCAAGAGGGACTGGGGGGGGCCTATGAACAGTAC. It specifies CASSQEGLGGAYEQY. The full CDR3 is CASSQEGLGGAYEQYF.

A word on this clone: Gene names are mouse gene names. The read ends 1 residue before the CDR3 terminus; that terminus is restored from the germline J gene. The chain recombines TRBV26 with TRBJ1-2; D call uncertain. Germline V gene lookup returns CDR1 KGHPV and CDR2 FQNQEV (reference sequence). The CDR3 spans 13 residues. Trimming left V 1 base short and J 4 bases short, with 7 bases between. CDR3 residues: CASSLWGTSDYTF. The sequenced CDR3 bases are TGTGCCAGCAGTCTGTGGGGAACCTCCGACTACACC.

A note on this clone: All gene names here are mouse names. Coverage ceases 1 residue before the CDR3 finishes, and the germline J gene fills in the end. The chain recombines TRBV12-2 with TRBJ1-6; 7 bases are a match to TRBD1. TRBJ1-6 is marked as an open reading frame, function uncertain. With V trimmed by 4 bases and J by 7 bases, 6 bases remained unmatched. CDR1 is SGHLS and CDR2 is HYDKME in the germline V gene. The CDR3 consists of 14 residues. CDR3 in amino acids: CASSNRGGNSPLYF. CDR3 bases read: TGTGCCAGCTCGAACAGGGGAGGAAATTCGCCCCTCTAC.

This clone is labeled as medium-sized. Gene names and germline match the mouse. Read data end 1 residue before the CDR3 end; the end is taken from the germline J gene. The chain joins TRBV23 to TRBJ1-5. Germline CDR1 and CDR2: KGHTA and FQNQQP. There are 15 residues in the CDR3. Partial CDR3 DNA: TGCTCCAGCAGTCAATCAGGCCAGTACAACCAGGCTCCGCTT. Translation gives CSSSQSGQYNQAPL. The full CDR3 is CSSSQSGQYNQAPLF.

Details on this clone: Mouse names are used for the genes. Read coverage stops 1 residue before the CDR3 terminus; the germline J gene supplies the remainder. The chain recombines TRBV16 with TRBJ2-3, with no clear D. Trimming took 4 bases from V and 0 from J, leaving 5 bases between them. CDR3 length: 13 amino acids. The germline CDR1 and CDR2 sequences are SGHSA and FRNQAP. The DNA read from the CDR3 is TGTGCAAGCAGCTCAGGTAGTGCAGAAACGCTGTAT. It specifies CASSSGSAETLY. The whole CDR3 is CASSSGSAETLYF.

With respect to this clone: Gene names and germline match the mouse. The CDR3 is cut off 1 residue early in the read; its end comes from the germline J gene. The chain links TRBV3 to TRBJ2-4, with a possible D match to TRBD1 (5 bases). Germline V gives CDR1 SNHLY, CDR2 FYNGKV (reference sequence). The germline V and J ends were trimmed by 4 bases and 2 bases, with 7 bases remaining between them. The CDR3 runs 13 residues. The CDR3 reads CASSSDIQNTLYF. CDR3 bases read: TGTGCCAGCAGCTCGGACATTCAAAACACCTTGTAC.

This clone appeared a few times. Genes and germline are mouse. From the germline J gene comes the end of the CDR3, since the read stops 1 residue before it. The genes are TRBV13-3 and TRBJ1-1; D might be TRBD1 (6 bases). Trimming removed 8 bases from V and 0 bases from J, with 11 bases in between. This CDR3 region has 13 residues. CDR1 is NNHDY and CDR2 is SYVADS in the germline V gene. CDR3 DNA, as far as it was read: TGTGCCAGGGACAGATATGCAAACACAGAAGTCTTC. Its translation: CARDRYANTEVF. The full CDR3 protein reads CARDRYANTEVFF.

Worth noting for this clone: The germline and genes are mouse ones. The missing CDR3 end, 1 residue past where the read stops, is filled in from the germline J gene. The chain joins TRBV1 to TRBJ1-6; no definite D call. TRBJ1-6 is placed among ORFs of uncertain function. Germline lookup yields CDR1 NSQYPW and CDR2 LRSPGD (reference sequence). This CDR3 contains 15 residues. Trimming took off 1 base at V and 0 bases at J, with 4 bases between the two ends. Partial CDR3 DNA: TGCACCTGCAGTGCAGGGAATTCCTATAATTCGCCCCTCTAC. This gives the protein CTCSAGNSYNSPLY. The entire CDR3 protein is CTCSAGNSYNSPLYF.

Remarks on this clone: The listed genes are named as in mouse. The sequenced fragment ends 1 residue before the CDR3 boundary, so the rest is inferred from the germline J gene. The chain recombines TRBV5 with TRBJ2-1; TRBD2 agrees at 9 bases. The germline V gene has CDR1 LGHNA and CDR2 YNLKQL (reference sequence). V trimming: 1 base; J trimming: 1 base; junction bases outside the gene matches: 2. The CDR3 has 16 residues. CDR3 in amino acids: CASSQGLGGNYAEQFF. The CDR3 DNA, read in part, is TGTGCCAGCAGCCAAGGGCTGGGGGGGAACTATGCTGAGCAGTTC.

On this clone itself: Gene names and germline refer to mouse. The CDR3 end falls 1 residue outside the read, so it is completed with the germline J gene. The chain carries TRBV20 and TRBJ2-7; TRBD2 matches 13 bases. The CDR3 sequence is 14 residues long. CDR1 is GFQATS and CDR2 is STVNSAI in the germline V gene. V shed 1 base, J shed 6 bases, and the junction held 3 bases outside the gene matches. CDR3 DNA (partial): TGTGGTGCTAGGGTTGGACTGGGGGGGCTTGAACAGTAC. Encoded protein: CGARVGLGGLEQY. The whole CDR3 region reads CGARVGLGGLEQYF.

About this clone itself: The genes and germline here are from mouse. The read gets to within 1 residue of the CDR3 end, and the germline J gene fills in the rest. J is TRBJ2-7 and V is TRBV26, with a possible D match to TRBD1 (5 bases). The CDR3 has 11 amino acids. V lost 5 bases, J lost 4 bases, and 6 bases lay in between. Germline loops: CDR1 KGHPV, CDR2 FQNQEV (reference sequence). Partial CDR3 DNA: TGTGCCAGCAGTGGACAATATGAACAGTAC. Protein product: CASSGQYEQY. The whole CDR3 reads CASSGQYEQYF.

In the case of this clone: Here the gene names and germline are mouse. The sequence runs out 1 residue before the end of the CDR3; the remainder is reconstructed from the germline J gene. The chain recombines TRBV21 with TRBJ2-3; possible D gene TRBD1, 5 bases. TRBV21 is annotated as an ORF whose role is uncertain. This CDR3 spans 15 amino acids. Trimming left V 3 bases short and J 0 bases short, with 10 bases between. CDR3 protein: CASSHEGSSAETLYF. The covered CDR3 bases are TGTGCTAGCAGTCACGAGGGGTCTAGTGCAGAAACGCTGTAT.

This clone was seen a handful of times. The gene names given are mouse names. The read halts 1 residue ahead of the CDR3 end, with the missing end drawn from the germline J gene. The V call is TRBV5, the J call TRBJ2-3; TRBD1 matches at 12 bases. The germline V gene has CDR1 LGHNA and CDR2 YNLKQL (reference sequence). V lost 0 bases, J lost 9 bases, and 4 bases stayed unmatched. There are 15 residues in the CDR3. The DNA read from the CDR3 is TGTGCCAGCAGCCAAGAGGGGACAGGGGGCGGGACGCTGTAT. It codes for CASSQEGTGGGTLY. The entire CDR3 sequence reads CASSQEGTGGGTLYF.

A remark on this clone: Gene and germline names: mouse. The CDR3 extends 1 residue past the end of the read, so its final part is completed from the germline J gene. The V and J genes are TRBV23 and TRBJ2-1. The germline V gene encodes CDR1 KGHTA and CDR2 FQNQQP. This CDR3 spans 13 amino acids. Here the CDR3 reads CSSSRGNYAEQFF. The part of the CDR3 DNA that was read is TGCTCCAGCAGTCGGGGAAACTATGCTGAGCAGTTC.

For this clone: Any gene name here is a mouse gene name. The read finishes 1 residue shy of the CDR3 end, and the germline J gene is used to complete it. V usage is TRBV26 and J usage is TRBJ1-1, with 7 bases identical to TRBD1. The CDR3 loop spans 13 amino acids. Germline CDR1 is KGHPV and CDR2 is FQNQEV (reference sequence). The ends lost 8 bases at V and 0 bases at J; junction bases unmatched: 3. This CDR3 is CASLGTANTEVFF. Partial CDR3 DNA: TGTGCCAGCCTCGGGACAGCAAACACAGAAGTCTTC. The full variable domain, its missing parts supplied by reference TRBV26 and TRBJ1-1, is NSKVIQTPRYLVKGQGQKAKMRCIPEKGHPVVFWYQQNKNNEFKFLINFQNQEVLQQIDMTEKRFSAECPSNSPCSLEIQSSEAGDSALYLCASLGTANTEVFFGKGTRLTVV.

As to this clone: A junction end diverges from the germline sequence, so it may reflect a read error. Gene names and germline refer to mouse. The DNA ends 1 residue before the CDR3 does, and the rest of the CDR3 is filled in from the germline J gene. This chain links TRBV19 with TRBJ2-5; 12 bases fit TRBD2. Germline V gives CDR1 FNHDT, CDR2 SITEND (reference sequence). The CDR3 sequence is 15 residues long. The CDR3 loop reads CASTSRLGGQGTQYF. Incomplete CDR3 DNA: TGTGCCAGCACCTCCCGACTGGGGGGGCAAGGCACCCAGTAC.

By share, this clone counts as medium-sized (0.01 to 0.1%). Germline and genes here are mouse. The read gets to within 1 residue of the CDR3 end, and the germline J gene fills in the rest. The rearrangement uses TRBV26 and TRBJ1-4; D is undetermined. The length of the CDR3 is 15 residues. In germline, CDR1 is KGHPV, CDR2 FQNQEV (reference sequence). Trimming left V 2 bases short and J 0 bases short, with 7 bases between. The CDR3 sequence is CASSLEQISNERLFF. The sequenced part of the CDR3 DNA is TGTGCCAGCAGTCTGGAACAGATTTCCAACGAAAGATTATTT.